Each of the 10 T cell receptor beta chains below was sequenced from the same sample in a study of blood T cell repertoires in COVID-19. Libraries were prepared by immunoSEQ multiplex PCR; TCRdb keeps only in-frame clonotypes and omits some of them. The sample records around 480,000 clones, about 87% being singletons. The sample was peripheral blood. All receptors come from a woman aged 45-59 years with COVID-19, enrolled during active disease.

This clone was seen just once. The CDR3 DNA reads TGTGCCAGCGGCCCGGAGTGGGGGGGCTCTGGGGCCAACGTCCTGACTTTC. Amino acids: CASGPEWGGSGANVLTF. This chain joins TRBV7-2 and TRBJ2-6; 7 bases agree with TRBD2. J was trimmed by 0 bases and V by 8 bases; bases with no gene match: 10. The CDR3 is 17 residues long. Per germline, CDR1 SGHTA and CDR2 FQGNSA.

The chain couples TRBV30 to TRBJ1-2; a weak D match, TRBD1 (5 bases). The germline V and J ends were trimmed by 4 bases and 8 bases, with 17 bases remaining between them. CDR3 length: 13 amino acids. Germline CDR1 GTSNPN, CDR2 SVGIG (reference sequence). CDR3 in amino acids: CAWTSTAPGGYTF. CDR3 sequence (DNA): TGTGCCTGGACCTCGACAGCCCCTGGGGGCTACACCTTC.

The chain uses TRBV2 and TRBJ2-5; TRBD2 agrees at 16 bases. CDR3 length: 18 residues. Germline lookup yields CDR1 SNHLY and CDR2 FYNNEI. Losses at the gene ends were 2 bases for V and 5 bases for J; bases not matched to a gene: 8. CDR3 amino acids: CASSEIGTSGGAGETQYF. The DNA of the CDR3 is TGTGCCAGCAGTGAAATCGGGACTAGCGGGGGGGCCGGGGAGACCCAGTACTTC.

This clone was seen once. The chain links TRBV27 to TRBJ2-2; a weak D match, TRBD1 (6 bases). The germline gives CDR1 MNHEY, CDR2 SMNVEV (reference sequence). This CDR3 has 13 residues. The V and J ends lost 3 bases and 8 bases respectively, with 10 bases between them. This CDR3 reads CASSFPDRGELFF. CDR3 nucleotide sequence: TGTGCCAGCAGTTTTCCCGACAGGGGGGAGCTGTTTTTT.

The chain employs TRBV30 and TRBJ1-2; 8 bases match TRBD1. J was trimmed by 6 bases and V by 3 bases; bases with no gene match: 9. Germline-derived CDR1 and CDR2 are GTSNPN and SVGIG (reference sequence). The CDR3 is 14 amino acids. For the CDR3, the DNA is TGTGCCTGGAGGTACTCCGGGACAGGAAATGGCTACACCTTC. The encoded protein is CAWRYSGTGNGYTF.

This clone was detected only once. This chain connects TRBV5-1 to TRBJ2-3, with no clear D. CDR3 length: 15 amino acids. Trimming took off 4 bases at V and 5 bases at J, with 17 bases between the two ends. Germline CDR1 SGHRS, CDR2 YFSETQ. The CDR3 loop reads CASSPYPGEEDTQYF. CDR3 bases: TGCGCCAGCAGCCCGTATCCGGGTGAAGAAGATACGCAGTATTTT.

The genes are TRBV10-2 and TRBJ2-7; tentative D call: TRBD2 (5 bases). Per germline, CDR1 WSHSY and CDR2 SAAADI. Trimming removed 6 bases at V and 7 bases at J, with 13 bases between. The CDR3 loop spans 12 amino acids. The CDR3 DNA sequence: TGCGCCAGCAGGAGGGTGACTGGGGAGCAGTACTTC. Residues: CASRRVTGEQYF.

This sequence joins TRBV5-4 and TRBJ2-2, with 9 bases that match TRBD1. The CDR3 runs 14 residues. V dropped 5 bases and J dropped 5; count of bases not matched to a gene: 4. Germline loops: CDR1 SGHNT, CDR2 YYREEE (reference sequence). CDR3: CASRRQGGTGELFF. CDR3 nucleotide sequence: TGTGCCAGCAGACGACAGGGGGGGACCGGGGAGCTGTTTTTT.

The genes are TRBV27 and TRBJ1-5, with TRBD1 matching over 12 bases. The J segment lost 3 bases and the V segment lost 7 bases, leaving 10 bases of the junction unmatched. CDR1 is MNHEY, CDR2 SMNVEV, per germline (reference sequence). This CDR3 has 17 residues. CDR3 sequence reads: CASMRIGTGGFNQPQHF. CDR3 nucleotides: TGTGCCAGCATGAGAATAGGGACAGGGGGCTTCAATCAGCCCCAGCATTTT.

The V call is TRBV12-3 or TRBV12-4, the J call TRBJ2-3, with 8 bases fitting TRBD2. The CDR3 consists of 11 residues. V shed 4 bases and J 14 bases; nucleotides not matched to a gene: 5. The CDR3 nucleotides read TGTGCCAGCAGTTCGGGGGGGCCGGGGTATTTT. Its translation is CASSSGGPGYF.